The 5 T cell receptor beta chains presented below share a single source sample, sequenced in a study of cytomegalovirus exposure and HLA in healthy donors. The PCR ran on 60 Vbeta and 13 Jbeta primers. Libraries were prepared by immunoSEQ multiplex PCR; TCRdb keeps only in-frame clonotypes and omits some of them. The table for this sample gives 120,000 to 150,000 clones. Input material: PBMCs. These receptors all come from a woman aged 50 to 60 in good health and CMV-seronegative.

The chain couples TRBV7-9 to TRBJ2-3, with 11 bases fitting TRBD2. The CDR3 extends over 12 amino acids. V was clipped by 5 bases and J by 15 bases; unmatched bases: 7. Germline CDR1 reads SEHNR; CDR2 reads FQNEAQ (reference sequence). CDR3 region: CASSPTSGGPYF. For the CDR3, the DNA is TGTGCCAGCAGCCCAACTAGCGGGGGACCCTATTTT.

The CDR3 protein is CAIGGLYF. CDR3 bases: TGTGCCATCGGGGGGTTGTACTTC. The chain combines TRBV10-3 with TRBJ2-7; maybe TRBD2 (6 bases). This CDR3 has 8 amino acids. Trimming pared 8 bases from V and 12 bases from J, leaving 8 bases between. Germline V lookup: CDR1 ENHRY, CDR2 SYGVKD.

The chain couples TRBV7-9 to TRBJ2-3; D remains ambiguous. Trimming took off 3 bases at V and 0 bases at J, with 4 bases between the two ends. Germline V gene sequence: CDR1 SEHNR, CDR2 FQNEAQ (reference sequence). The CDR3 consists of 13 residues. CDR3: CASSFLSTDTQYF. The CDR3, as DNA: TGTGCCAGCAGCTTTCTGAGCACAGATACGCAGTATTTT.

This rearrangement joins TRBV9 to TRBJ1-2; TRBD1 might be the D (5 bases). Germline V gene lookup returns CDR1 SGDLS and CDR2 YYNGEE. CDR3 length: 13 residues. The V end lost 1 base, the J end lost 8 bases, and 12 bases lay between the germline ends. CDR3 sequence: CASSVPTPGGYTF. CDR3 coding DNA: TGTGCCAGCAGCGTACCCACCCCAGGGGGCTACACCTTC.

The V call is TRBV7-6, the J call TRBJ1-2; no clear D gene. V was shortened by 4 bases and J by 5 bases, with 5 bases between the two germline ends. CDR3 length: 11 residues. CDR1 and CDR2 from the germline V gene are SGHVS and FNYEAQ. CDR3 nucleotides: TGTGCCAGCAGCTCCAGATATGGCTACACCTTC. Translated, it gives CASSSRYGYTF.